This TCR beta chain was recovered during a study of control samples from healthy donors and cancer patients. V shed 4 bases and J shed 1 base, with 25 bases lying between them. Germline V gene data show CDR1 as SGHVS and CDR2 as FNYEAQ. The CDR3 is 19 amino acids. Repertoires were generated with immunoSEQ multiplex PCR, while TCRdb's copy carries only in-frame clones and drops some. The sample consists of 150,000 to 200,000 clones, around nine tenths of them appearing once. Material: blood. This TCR derives from a man between 18 and 35 years old in good health. The V gene is TRBV7-6, the J gene TRBJ1-1, with a possible D match to TRBD1 (6 bases). The CDR3 DNA follows: TGTGCCAGCAGCTCCCTGTCCCAGGGGAAGGGTCTTTGGAACACTGAAGCTTTCTTT. It specifies CASSSLSQGKGLWNTEAFF.